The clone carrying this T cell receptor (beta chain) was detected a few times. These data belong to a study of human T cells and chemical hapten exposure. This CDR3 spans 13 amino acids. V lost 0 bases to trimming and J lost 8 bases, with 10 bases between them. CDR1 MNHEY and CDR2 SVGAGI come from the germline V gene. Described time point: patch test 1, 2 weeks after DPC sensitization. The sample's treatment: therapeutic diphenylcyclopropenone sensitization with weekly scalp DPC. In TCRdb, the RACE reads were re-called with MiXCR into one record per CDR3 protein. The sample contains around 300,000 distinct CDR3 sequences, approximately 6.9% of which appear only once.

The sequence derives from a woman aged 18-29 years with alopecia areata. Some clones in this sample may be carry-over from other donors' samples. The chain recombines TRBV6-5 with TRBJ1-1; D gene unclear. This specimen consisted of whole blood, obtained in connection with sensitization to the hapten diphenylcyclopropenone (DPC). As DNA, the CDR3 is TGTGCCAGCAGTTACTCCGGACGCGAAGAAGCTTTCTTT. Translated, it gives CASSYSGREEAFF.